This is a list of T cell receptor beta chains from one sample in a study of blood T cell repertoires in COVID-19. Using immunoSEQ multiplex PCR, the repertoire was profiled, and TCRdb retains in-frame clones only, with some absent. The top ten hold approximately 9% of the sample, which has about 270,000 clones, 70% to 90% seen once. The sequenced material came from PBMCs or T cells enriched from blood (not recorded which). Receptors were obtained from a woman in her 50s with acute COVID-19. The CDR3 runs from the conserved cysteine through the conserved F or W. The order of the fields is CDR3 protein, CDR3 DNA, V gene, CDR3 length, clone size, J gene, D gene. A D gene is named only where the DNA matches it firmly. A clone size is listed for some rows: how often the clone was seen (once, few, many), or a class if it is expanded.

cdr3_aa: CASSIVGGEADTQYF; cdr3_nt: TGTGCCAGTAGTATCGTAGGAGGGGAGGCAGATACGCAGTATTTT; v_call: TRBV19; cdr3_length: 15; clone_size: -; j_call: TRBJ2-3; d_call: -
cdr3_aa: CASTALAGVTNTGELFF; cdr3_nt: TGTGCCAGCACCGCCCTAGCGGGCGTAACGAACACCGGGGAGCTGTTTTTT; v_call: TRBV6-4; cdr3_length: 17; clone_size: -; j_call: TRBJ2-2; d_call: TRBD2
cdr3_aa: CASGKGQRRDQPQHF; cdr3_nt: TGTGCCAGCGGTAAAGGACAACGGCGAGATCAGCCCCAGCATTTT; v_call: TRBV11-2; cdr3_length: 15; clone_size: -; j_call: TRBJ1-5; d_call: -
cdr3_aa: CASSPQGASNTEAFF; cdr3_nt: TGTGCCAGCAGCCCACAGGGGGCGTCGAACACTGAAGCTTTCTTT; v_call: TRBV7-3; cdr3_length: 15; clone_size: -; j_call: TRBJ1-1; d_call: TRBD1
cdr3_aa: CASSLTGVNTEAFF; cdr3_nt: TGTGCCAGCAGCTTAACAGGGGTGAACACTGAAGCTTTCTTT; v_call: TRBV7-9; cdr3_length: 14; clone_size: -; j_call: TRBJ1-1; d_call: TRBD1
cdr3_aa: CASSLAPTVEAFF; cdr3_nt: TGTGCCAGCAGCTTAGCACCGACAGTTGAAGCTTTCTTT; v_call: TRBV11-2; cdr3_length: 13; clone_size: -; j_call: TRBJ1-1; d_call: -
cdr3_aa: CASSSGQGLKTNEKLFF; cdr3_nt: TGTGCCAGCAGCTCGGGACAGGGGTTAAAGACTAATGAAAAACTGTTTTTT; v_call: TRBV7-9; cdr3_length: 17; clone_size: -; j_call: TRBJ1-4; d_call: TRBD1
cdr3_aa: CASSIRQLSTGNTIYF; cdr3_nt: TGTGCCAGCAGTATCAGACAGCTGAGTACTGGAAACACCATATATTTT; v_call: TRBV2; cdr3_length: 16; clone_size: -; j_call: TRBJ1-3; d_call: -
cdr3_aa: CASRVVEGSLYGYTF; cdr3_nt: TGTGCCAGTAGGGTAGTCGAGGGATCTCTCTATGGCTACACCTTC; v_call: TRBV19; cdr3_length: 15; clone_size: -; j_call: TRBJ1-2; d_call: -
cdr3_aa: CASSEGLAGIGELFF; cdr3_nt: TGTGCCAGCAGTGAAGGCCTAGCGGGTATCGGGGAGCTGTTTTTT; v_call: TRBV2; cdr3_length: 15; clone_size: once; j_call: TRBJ2-2; d_call: TRBD2
cdr3_aa: CASSVAQGANNSPLHF; cdr3_nt: TGTGCCAGCAGCGTAGCACAGGGGGCAAATAATTCACCCCTCCACTTT; v_call: TRBV9; cdr3_length: 16; clone_size: once; j_call: TRBJ1-6; d_call: TRBD1
cdr3_aa: CASSPLSGELFF; cdr3_nt: TGTGCCAGCAGCCCACTTTCCGGGGAGCTGTTTTTT; v_call: TRBV7-3; cdr3_length: 12; clone_size: -; j_call: TRBJ2-2; d_call: -
cdr3_aa: CASSLGQNSPLHF; cdr3_nt: TGTGCCAGCAGCTTGGGGCAGAATTCACCCCTCCACTTT; v_call: TRBV7-8; cdr3_length: 13; clone_size: -; j_call: TRBJ1-6; d_call: -
cdr3_aa: CASRPTTGDRIEPQHF; cdr3_nt: TGCGCCAGCAGACCTACTACAGGGGATAGAATAGAGCCCCAGCATTTT; v_call: TRBV5-1; cdr3_length: 16; clone_size: -; j_call: TRBJ1-5; d_call: TRBD1
cdr3_aa: CASSPPLGRMSGYTF; cdr3_nt: TGTGCCAGCAGCCCACCCCTCGGCAGGATGAGTGGCTACACCTTC; v_call: TRBV3-1/TRBV3-2; cdr3_length: 15; clone_size: -; j_call: TRBJ1-2; d_call: -
cdr3_aa: CASSRQLAGGTDTQYF; cdr3_nt: TGCGCCAGCAGCCGACAACTAGCGGGGGGCACAGATACGCAGTATTTT; v_call: TRBV4-3; cdr3_length: 16; clone_size: -; j_call: TRBJ2-3; d_call: TRBD2
cdr3_aa: CATLADTIYF; cdr3_nt: TGTGCTACTCTGGCGGACACCATATATTTT; v_call: TRBV7-9; cdr3_length: 10; clone_size: -; j_call: TRBJ1-3; d_call: -
cdr3_aa: CASSLGQGVQPQHF; cdr3_nt: TGCGCCAGCAGCTTGGGACAGGGTGTACAGCCCCAGCATTTT; v_call: TRBV5-1; cdr3_length: 14; clone_size: -; j_call: TRBJ1-5; d_call: TRBD1
cdr3_aa: CASSRVSASGNTIYF; cdr3_nt: TGTGCCAGCAGTCGGGTCTCCGCCTCTGGAAACACCATATATTTT; v_call: TRBV9; cdr3_length: 15; clone_size: -; j_call: TRBJ1-3; d_call: -
cdr3_aa: CSVEGGSNQPQHF; cdr3_nt: TGCAGCGTTGAAGGAGGATCCAATCAGCCCCAGCATTTT; v_call: TRBV29-1; cdr3_length: 13; clone_size: -; j_call: TRBJ1-5; d_call: -
cdr3_aa: CAWVPGQGYYEQYF; cdr3_nt: TGTGCCTGGGTACCGGGACAGGGTTATTACGAGCAGTACTTC; v_call: TRBV30; cdr3_length: 14; clone_size: once; j_call: TRBJ2-7; d_call: TRBD1
cdr3_aa: CASSLTGANSGNTIYF; cdr3_nt: TGTGCCAGCAGCTTGACAGGGGCCAACTCTGGAAACACCATATATTTT; v_call: TRBV5-5; cdr3_length: 16; clone_size: -; j_call: TRBJ1-3; d_call: TRBD1
cdr3_aa: CASSFGTPSDTQYF; cdr3_nt: TGTGCCAGCAGCTTCGGGACACCTTCAGATACGCAGTATTTT; v_call: TRBV5-6; cdr3_length: 14; clone_size: -; j_call: TRBJ2-3; d_call: -
cdr3_aa: CASSGDMTQETQYF; cdr3_nt: TGTGCCAGCTCAGGGGACATGACGCAAGAGACCCAGTACTTC; v_call: TRBV18; cdr3_length: 14; clone_size: -; j_call: TRBJ2-5; d_call: -
cdr3_aa: CAAGSQDEQFF; cdr3_nt: TGTGCCGCAGGGTCCCAGGATGAGCAGTTCTTC; v_call: TRBV6-5; cdr3_length: 11; clone_size: -; j_call: TRBJ2-1; d_call: -
cdr3_aa: CAWSKAGNQPQHF; cdr3_nt: TGTGCCTGGAGTAAAGCAGGGAATCAGCCCCAGCATTTT; v_call: TRBV30; cdr3_length: 13; clone_size: -; j_call: TRBJ1-5; d_call: -
cdr3_aa: CSATNGAFF; cdr3_nt: TGCAGTGCTACGAACGGGGCTTTCTTT; v_call: TRBV20-1; cdr3_length: 9; clone_size: -; j_call: TRBJ1-1; d_call: -
cdr3_aa: CASTIDRRNTEAFF; cdr3_nt: TGTGCCAGCACCATAGACAGAAGAAACACTGAAGCTTTCTTT; v_call: TRBV7-9; cdr3_length: 14; clone_size: -; j_call: TRBJ1-1; d_call: -
cdr3_aa: CASSLGAGVFETQYF; cdr3_nt: TGTGCCAGCAGCTTAGGAGCGGGGGTTTTTGAGACCCAGTACTTC; v_call: TRBV7-2; cdr3_length: 15; clone_size: -; j_call: TRBJ2-5; d_call: TRBD2
cdr3_aa: CASSLGGDRDEETQYF; cdr3_nt: TGTGCCAGCAGCTTAGGGGGCGACAGGGACGAAGAGACCCAGTACTTC; v_call: TRBV7-9; cdr3_length: 16; clone_size: -; j_call: TRBJ2-5; d_call: TRBD1
cdr3_aa: CATSNGGFRDNSPLHF; cdr3_nt: TGTGCCACCAGCAACGGGGGGTTTCGGGATAATTCACCCCTCCACTTT; v_call: TRBV15; cdr3_length: 16; clone_size: -; j_call: TRBJ1-6; d_call: -
cdr3_aa: CASSPGTNLRVETQYF; cdr3_nt: TGTGCCAGCAGCCCCGGGACTAATTTACGAGTTGAGACCCAGTACTTC; v_call: TRBV5-6; cdr3_length: 16; clone_size: -; j_call: TRBJ2-5; d_call: TRBD2
cdr3_aa: CASSQLGQYYGYTF; cdr3_nt: TGTGCCAGCAGTCAACTGGGACAGTACTATGGCTACACCTTC; v_call: TRBV6-5; cdr3_length: 14; clone_size: -; j_call: TRBJ1-2; d_call: TRBD1
cdr3_aa: CASSQDRAGGPQETQYF; cdr3_nt: TGCGCCAGCAGCCAAGATAGGGCCGGGGGTCCCCAAGAGACCCAGTACTTC; v_call: TRBV4-1; cdr3_length: 17; clone_size: once; j_call: TRBJ2-5; d_call: -
cdr3_aa: CASSFSSGNYGYTF; cdr3_nt: TGTGCCAGCAGCTTTAGTTCAGGGAACTATGGCTACACCTTC; v_call: TRBV13; cdr3_length: 14; clone_size: once; j_call: TRBJ1-2; d_call: -
cdr3_aa: CAWNRAGSGNTIYF; cdr3_nt: TGTGCCTGGAACAGGGCAGGGAGTGGAAACACCATATATTTT; v_call: TRBV30; cdr3_length: 14; clone_size: -; j_call: TRBJ1-3; d_call: -
cdr3_aa: CASSVGPQDGYTF; cdr3_nt: TGTGCCAGCAGCGTAGGACCCCAGGATGGCTACACCTTC; v_call: TRBV9; cdr3_length: 13; clone_size: -; j_call: TRBJ1-2; d_call: -
cdr3_aa: CASSPGGEKLGEAFF; cdr3_nt: TGTGCCAGTAGTCCCGGGGGGGAAAAGTTAGGTGAAGCTTTCTTT; v_call: TRBV19; cdr3_length: 15; clone_size: -; j_call: TRBJ1-1; d_call: -
cdr3_aa: CASSSQGYSTEAFF; cdr3_nt: TGTGCCAGCAGTTCACAGGGTTATAGCACTGAAGCTTTCTTT; v_call: TRBV28; cdr3_length: 14; clone_size: -; j_call: TRBJ1-1; d_call: -
cdr3_aa: CASLPGQKNTEAFF; cdr3_nt: TGTGCCAGTCTTCCGGGACAGAAGAACACTGAAGCTTTCTTT; v_call: TRBV21-1; cdr3_length: 14; clone_size: -; j_call: TRBJ1-1; d_call: -
cdr3_aa: CASSPVSSGNTIYF; cdr3_nt: TGTGCCAGCAGCCCCGTCTCCTCTGGAAACACCATATATTTT; v_call: TRBV3-1/TRBV3-2; cdr3_length: 14; clone_size: -; j_call: TRBJ1-3; d_call: -
cdr3_aa: CASSEQIKAFF; cdr3_nt: TGTGCCAGCAGTGAACAGATTAAAGCTTTCTTT; v_call: TRBV6-1; cdr3_length: 11; clone_size: few; j_call: TRBJ1-1; d_call: -
cdr3_aa: CASSPGTSRRETQYF; cdr3_nt: TGTGCCAGCAGCCCAGGGACTTCAAGACGAGAGACCCAGTACTTC; v_call: TRBV9; cdr3_length: 15; clone_size: -; j_call: TRBJ2-5; d_call: -
cdr3_aa: CASSLDSAGRTDTQYF; cdr3_nt: TGTGCCAGCAGCTTAGACTCTGCGGGTCGCACAGATACGCAGTATTTT; v_call: TRBV7-9; cdr3_length: 16; clone_size: few; j_call: TRBJ2-3; d_call: -
cdr3_aa: CASSQGQGTFWAFF; cdr3_nt: TGTGCCAGCAGCCAGGGACAGGGTACCTTTTGGGCTTTCTTT; v_call: TRBV7-2; cdr3_length: 14; clone_size: few; j_call: TRBJ1-1; d_call: TRBD1
cdr3_aa: CSVEGGLSTDTQYF; cdr3_nt: TGCAGCGTTGAAGGGGGGCTTAGCACAGATACGCAGTATTTT; v_call: TRBV29-1; cdr3_length: 14; clone_size: once; j_call: TRBJ2-3; d_call: -
cdr3_aa: CASSPGLAGGGEQFF; cdr3_nt: TGTGCCAGCAGCCCGGGACTAGCGGGGGGGGGAGAGCAGTTCTTC; v_call: TRBV7-7; cdr3_length: 15; clone_size: -; j_call: TRBJ2-1; d_call: TRBD2
cdr3_aa: CASSLGQDQGYTF; cdr3_nt: TGTGCCAGCAGCCTCGGACAGGATCAAGGCTACACCTTC; v_call: TRBV27; cdr3_length: 13; clone_size: -; j_call: TRBJ1-2; d_call: TRBD1
cdr3_aa: CASSETGLEQYF; cdr3_nt: TGTGCCAGCAGTGAGACAGGGTTAGAGCAGTACTTC; v_call: TRBV2; cdr3_length: 12; clone_size: -; j_call: TRBJ2-7; d_call: TRBD1
cdr3_aa: CASSTGYNQPQHF; cdr3_nt: TGTGCCAGTAGCACAGGCTACAATCAGCCCCAGCATTTT; v_call: TRBV19; cdr3_length: 13; clone_size: -; j_call: TRBJ1-5; d_call: -
cdr3_aa: CASKLGANYGYTF; cdr3_nt: TGTGCCAGCAAACTGGGGGCGAACTATGGCTACACCTTC; v_call: TRBV12-3/TRBV12-4; cdr3_length: 13; clone_size: -; j_call: TRBJ1-2; d_call: -
cdr3_aa: CAISESSRETEAFF; cdr3_nt: TGTGCCATCAGTGAGTCGAGCAGGGAAACTGAAGCTTTCTTT; v_call: TRBV10-3; cdr3_length: 14; clone_size: -; j_call: TRBJ1-1; d_call: -
cdr3_aa: CASSYIGGAGGNTIYF; cdr3_nt: TGTGCCAGCAGTTACATCGGCGGTGCGGGTGGAAACACCATATATTTT; v_call: TRBV6-5; cdr3_length: 16; clone_size: -; j_call: TRBJ1-3; d_call: -
cdr3_aa: CASRRGVSGNTIYF; cdr3_nt: TGTGCCAGCAGGCGGGGGGTTTCTGGAAACACCATATATTTT; v_call: TRBV6-5; cdr3_length: 14; clone_size: -; j_call: TRBJ1-3; d_call: -